This T cell receptor beta chain was observed in a study of blood T cell repertoires in COVID-19. Overall study context: Acute and convalescent COVID-19 specimens originated in the United States, Italy and Spain.

V gave up 7 bases and J gave up 1 base, with 10 bases separating them. The CDR3 is 13 amino acids. Per germline, CDR1 MNHEY and CDR2 SVGAGI. The method was immunoSEQ multiplex PCR; TCRdb's version includes in-frame clones alone and lacks a portion of them. The table has a few hundred thousand clones, 75% to 90% seen once. Sequencing input: peripheral blood. The TCR comes from a woman aged 55-69 years with acute or convalescent COVID-19. This chain uses TRBV6-5 with TRBJ1-1; tentatively, D is TRBD1 (5 bases). The CDR3 DNA sequence: TGTGCCAGCATGGGTCAGGGGAACACTGAAGCTTTCTTT. It yields the protein CASMGQGNTEAFF.